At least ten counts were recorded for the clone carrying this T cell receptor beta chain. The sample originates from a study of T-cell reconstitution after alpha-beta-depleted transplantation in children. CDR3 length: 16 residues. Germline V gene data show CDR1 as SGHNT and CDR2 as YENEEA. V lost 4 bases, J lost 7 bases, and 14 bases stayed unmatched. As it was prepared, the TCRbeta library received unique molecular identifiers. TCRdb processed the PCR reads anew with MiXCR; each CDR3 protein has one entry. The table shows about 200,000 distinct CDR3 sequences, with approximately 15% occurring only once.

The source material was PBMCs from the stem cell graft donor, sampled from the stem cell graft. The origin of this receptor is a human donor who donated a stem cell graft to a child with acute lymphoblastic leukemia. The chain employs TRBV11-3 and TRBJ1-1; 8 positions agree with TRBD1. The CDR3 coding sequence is TGTGCCAGCAGCTACCCAGGGACAGGACCGGCTGGTGAAGCTTTCTTT. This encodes CASSYPGTGPAGEAFF.